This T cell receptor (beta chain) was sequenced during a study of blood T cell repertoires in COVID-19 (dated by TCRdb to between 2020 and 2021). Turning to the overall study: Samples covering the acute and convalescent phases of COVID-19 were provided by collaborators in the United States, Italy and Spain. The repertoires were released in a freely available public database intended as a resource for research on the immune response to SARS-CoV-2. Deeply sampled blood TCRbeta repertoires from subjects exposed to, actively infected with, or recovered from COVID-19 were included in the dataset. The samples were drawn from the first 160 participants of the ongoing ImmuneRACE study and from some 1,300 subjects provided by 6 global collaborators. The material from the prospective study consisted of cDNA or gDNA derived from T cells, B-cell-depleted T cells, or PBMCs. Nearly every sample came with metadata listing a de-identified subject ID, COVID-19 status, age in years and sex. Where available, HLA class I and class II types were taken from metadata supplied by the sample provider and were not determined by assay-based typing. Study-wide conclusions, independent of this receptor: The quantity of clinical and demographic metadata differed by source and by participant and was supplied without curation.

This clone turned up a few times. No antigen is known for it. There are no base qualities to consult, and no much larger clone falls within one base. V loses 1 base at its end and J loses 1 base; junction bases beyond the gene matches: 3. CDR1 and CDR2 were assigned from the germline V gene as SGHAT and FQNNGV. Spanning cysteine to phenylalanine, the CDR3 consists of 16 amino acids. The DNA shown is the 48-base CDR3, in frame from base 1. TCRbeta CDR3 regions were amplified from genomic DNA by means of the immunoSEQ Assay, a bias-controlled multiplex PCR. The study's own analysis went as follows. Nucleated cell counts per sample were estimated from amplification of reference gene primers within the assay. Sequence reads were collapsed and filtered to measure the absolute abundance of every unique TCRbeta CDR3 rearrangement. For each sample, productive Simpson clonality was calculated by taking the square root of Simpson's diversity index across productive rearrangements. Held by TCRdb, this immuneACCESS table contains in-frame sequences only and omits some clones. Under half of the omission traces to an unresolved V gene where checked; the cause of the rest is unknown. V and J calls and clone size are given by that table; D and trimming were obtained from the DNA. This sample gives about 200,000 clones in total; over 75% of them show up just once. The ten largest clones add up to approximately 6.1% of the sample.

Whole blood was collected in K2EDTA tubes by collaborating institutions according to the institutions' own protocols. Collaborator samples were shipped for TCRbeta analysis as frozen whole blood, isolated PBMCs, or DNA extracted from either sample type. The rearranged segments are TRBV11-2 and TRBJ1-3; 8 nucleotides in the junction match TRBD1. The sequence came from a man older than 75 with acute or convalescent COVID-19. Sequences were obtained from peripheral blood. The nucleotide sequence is TGTGCCAGCAGCTTAGCCCGACAGGGGTCTGGAAACACCATATATTTT. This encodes CASSLARQGSGNTIYF.